The 30 T cell receptor beta chains in this list originate from one sample, sequenced in a study of shared clonotypes between healthy human individuals. This table comes from immunoSEQ multiplex PCR, and its TCRdb copy is limited to in-frame clones, with some not included. The data contain more than 1 million clones, 75% to 85% of them singletons. Source material: memory CD4+ T cells from PBMCs. Subset specified: CD45RA-negative fraction. These receptors all come from a man aged 18 to 35 in good health. Some clones in this sample may be carry-over from other donors' samples.

The table lists this clone with a count of one. The rearrangement links TRBV12-5 to TRBJ2-1; TRBD1 matches at 12 bases. The CDR3 has 15 amino acids. Trimming at V came to 5 bases and at J to 8 bases, leaving 7 bases not matched to a gene. Germline V gene lookup returns CDR1 LGHNT and CDR2 FRNRAP. The CDR3 sequence: CASGPGQGAYYEQFF. In nucleotides, the CDR3 is TGTGCTAGTGGTCCGGGACAGGGGGCGTACTATGAGCAGTTCTTC.

V usage is TRBV30 and J usage is TRBJ1-2, with D tentatively TRBD1 (6 bases). Looked up from germline, CDR1 is GTSNPN and CDR2 is SVGIG (reference sequence). The V end lost 3 bases, the J end lost 6 bases, and 17 bases lay between the germline ends. The CDR3 contains 14 residues. The CDR3 nucleotides read TGTGCCTGGAGCCGTGGGGGGGGCGCGAATGGCTACACCTTC. This codes for CAWSRGGGANGYTF. The variable domain in full, with the rest retrieved from reference TRBV30 and TRBJ1-2, is SQTIHQWPATLVQPVGSPLSLECTVEGTSNPNLYWYRQAAGRGLQLLFYSVGIGQISSEVPQNLSASRPQDRQFILSSKKLLLSDSGFYLCAWSRGGGANGYTFGSGTRLTVV.

The gene calls are TRBV29-1 and TRBJ1-2; no reliable D call. CDR1 SQVTM and CDR2 ANQGSEA come from the germline V gene. Between the trimmed V and J ends, which lost 3 bases and 6 bases, there was a span of 5 bases. The CDR3 is made up of 10 amino acids. CDR3 region: CSVDRNGYTF. The CDR3 region has the DNA TGCAGCGTTGATAGGAATGGCTACACCTTC.

Remarks on this clone: The sample carries other DNA sequences with the same CDR3. The chain carries TRBV15 and TRBJ2-5; a weak D match, TRBD2 (5 bases). This CDR3 contains 13 residues. CDR1 and CDR2 from the germline V gene are LNHNV and YYDKDF (reference sequence). Trimming shortened V by 0 bases and J by 5 bases, and 7 bases separated the two germline ends. CDR3 DNA sequence: TGTGCCACCAGCAGAGAGAGGGAGGAGACCCAGTACTTC. The encoded protein is CATSREREETQYF.

The chain is built from TRBV2 and TRBJ2-7, with TRBD2 identical over 12 bases. The germline CDR1 and CDR2 sequences are SNHLY and FYNNEI. The CDR3 consists of 18 residues. V lost 9 bases and J lost 2; bases outside the gene matches: 17. CDR3 loop: CASPGDSSGRAGTYEQYF. As DNA, the CDR3 is TGTGCCAGTCCGGGGGATTCTAGCGGGAGGGCCGGGACCTACGAGCAGTACTTC. Complete variable domain (other parts from reference TRBV2 and TRBJ2-7): EPEVTQTPSHQVTQMGQEVILRCVPISNHLYFYWYRQILGQKVEFLVSFYNNEISEKSEIFDDQFSVERPDGSNFTLKIRSTKLEDSAMYFCASPGDSSGRAGTYEQYFGPGTRLTVT.

The chain joins TRBV2 to TRBJ2-2, with D hard to call. Trimming cost V 10 bases and J 7 bases, with 13 bases left between them. The CDR3 has 12 amino acids. Germline V gives CDR1 SNHLY, CDR2 FYNNEI. CDR3 residues: CANSFSGGELFF. The CDR3 coding sequence is TGTGCCAACTCGTTCTCGGGCGGGGAGCTGTTTTTT. The full variable domain, in which reference TRBV2 and TRBJ2-2 provide the parts outside the CDR3, is EPEVTQTPSHQVTQMGQEVILRCVPISNHLYFYWYRQILGQKVEFLVSFYNNEISEKSEIFDDQFSVERPDGSNFTLKIRSTKLEDSAMYFCANSFSGGELFFGEGSRLTVL.

The V call is TRBV29-1, the J call TRBJ1-1; D uncertain. The CDR3 is made up of 16 amino acids. Germline V gives CDR1 SQVTM, CDR2 ANQGSEA. V was shortened by 2 bases and J by 4 bases, with 20 bases between the two germline ends. The CDR3 loop is CSVESDRALRATEAFF. The CDR3 nucleotides are TGCAGCGTTGAATCCGACCGGGCCCTCCGGGCCACTGAAGCTTTCTTT.

The genes are TRBV18 and TRBJ2-1; 9 positions match TRBD2. The CDR3 loop spans 16 amino acids. Germline V lookup: CDR1 KGHSH, CDR2 LQKENI. The J segment lost 8 bases and the V segment lost 3 bases, leaving 11 bases of the junction unmatched. CDR3 nucleotides: TGTGCCAGCTCACCCCTCGCGGGACTAGCACTCCATGAGCAGTTCTTC. Its protein is CASSPLAGLALHEQFF.

This chain joins TRBV6-1 and TRBJ2-5, with D unresolved. The J call may be faulty, since TRBJ2-7 better matches the DNA end. The CDR3 sequence is 12 residues long. Per the germline V gene, CDR1 is MNHNS and CDR2 is SASEGT. CDR3 nucleotides: TGTGCCAGCAGTGGCCTGATTGACGAGCAGTACTTC. It yields the protein CASSGLIDEQYF.

The J gene is TRBJ2-5, the V gene TRBV27; D possibly corresponds to TRBD1 (5 bases). Germline V gene lookup returns CDR1 MNHEY and CDR2 SMNVEV (reference sequence). Between the trimmed V and J ends, which lost 5 bases and 2 bases, there was a span of 18 bases. This CDR3 has 16 amino acids. CDR3 protein: CASSPRGAILQETQYF. In DNA, the CDR3 is TGTGCCAGCAGTCCTCGTGGGGCCATACTTCAAGAGACCCAGTACTTC.

CDR3 residues: CASSDARSSYNEQFF. The CDR3 region has the DNA TGTGCCAGCAGTGATGCTCGGAGCTCCTACAATGAGCAGTTCTTC. The rearrangement joins TRBV2 to TRBJ2-1; D is undetermined. Germline loops: CDR1 SNHLY, CDR2 FYNNEI. The CDR3 totals 15 residues. With 3 bases removed from V and 0 bases from J, the gap between germline ends came to 9 bases.

The CDR3 nucleotides read TGTGCCAGCAGTGCTCCGGAAACAGTCACTGAAAAACTGTTTTTT. The encoded protein is CASSAPETVTEKLFF. This chain links TRBV25-1 with TRBJ1-4; D uncertain. The V and J ends lost 4 bases and 7 bases respectively, with 16 bases between them. The length of the CDR3 is 15 residues. In germline, CDR1 is MGHDK, CDR2 SYGVNS.

The chain couples TRBV28 to TRBJ1-6; D ambiguous. Germline V gene sequence: CDR1 MDHEN, CDR2 SYDVKM. This CDR3 is 16 amino acids long. Deletions cut 6 bases from V and 8 bases from J, with 20 bases between. CDR3 amino acids: CASSQPRAKVDSPLHF. Here the CDR3 DNA reads TGTGCCAGCAGCCAACCGCGGGCCAAGGTGGATTCACCCCTCCACTTT.

The chain combines TRBV30 with TRBJ1-4, with D unresolved. CDR1 is GTSNPN and CDR2 is SVGIG in the germline V gene (reference sequence). Trimming removed 5 bases at V and 0 bases at J, with 7 bases between. The CDR3 loop spans 13 amino acids. In DNA form, the CDR3 reads TGTGCCTGGTCGACAACAACTAATGAAAAACTGTTTTTT. It is translated as CAWSTTTNEKLFF.

This chain connects TRBV30 to TRBJ1-6; 9 bases line up with TRBD1. Trimming cost V 2 bases and J 10 bases; bases outside gene matches: 6. Looked up from germline, CDR1 is GTSNPN and CDR2 is SVGIG (reference sequence). The CDR3 contains 14 residues. The CDR3 sequence: CAWSIGQGSSPLHF. DNA for the CDR3: TGTGCCTGGAGTATAGGACAGGGGAGCTCACCCCTCCACTTT.

The chain joins TRBV7-2 to TRBJ1-5, with D perhaps TRBD1 (6 bases). V lost 2 bases and J 6 bases, leaving 11 bases between the germline ends. CDR3 length: 14 residues. CDR1 and CDR2 (germline): SGHTA, FQGNSA. The CDR3 region has the DNA TGTGCCAGCAGCTTAAGGGGGGGAGGTCAGCCCCAGCATTTT. It yields the protein CASSLRGGGQPQHF. Together with reference TRBV7-2 and TRBJ1-5, the CDR3 gives the full variable domain: GAGVSQSPSNKVTEKGKDVELRCDPISGHTALYWYRQSLGQGLEFLIYFQGNSAPDKSGLPSDRFSAERTGGSVSTLTIQRTQQEDSAVYLCASSLRGGGQPQHFGDGTRLSIL.

This chain links TRBV5-6 with TRBJ2-1; 9 bases fit TRBD2. The J segment lost 4 bases and the V segment lost 4 bases, leaving 9 bases of the junction unmatched. Germline V gives CDR1 SGHDT, CDR2 YYEEEE. CDR3 length: 16 amino acids. CDR3 amino acids: CASSLGLASTYNEQFF. In nucleotides, the CDR3 is TGTGCCAGCAGCCTGGGACTAGCTTCCACGTACAATGAGCAGTTCTTC.

This rearrangement joins TRBV15 to TRBJ1-4; 7 positions agree with TRBD1. The trim removed 4 bases at V and 8 bases at J, leaving 10 bases unmatched. The CDR3 has 15 amino acids. Germline CDR1 LNHNV, CDR2 YYDKDF (reference sequence). The CDR3 DNA sequence: TGTGCCACCAGCAACCGACAGGGCTTCGAAGAAAAACTGTTTTTT. Its protein product is CATSNRQGFEEKLFF.

V and J are TRBV9 and TRBJ2-3; TRBD1 or TRBD2 may be the D gene (6 bases each). This CDR3 contains 16 residues. Per the germline V gene, CDR1 is SGDLS and CDR2 is YYNGEE. The germline V and J ends were trimmed by 3 bases and 1 base, with 15 bases remaining between them. The CDR3 sequence is CASSATGSGGTDTQYF. As DNA, the CDR3 is TGTGCCAGCAGCGCCACAGGGTCGGGAGGCACAGATACGCAGTATTTT.

Remarks on this clone: This specimen includes other DNA sequences encoding the same CDR3. The CDR3 region has the DNA TGCGCCAGCAGCTTGGTACAAGGCGGCCAGCCCCAGCATTTT. This gives the protein CASSLVQGGQPQHF. The chain is built from TRBV5-1 and TRBJ1-5; D is uncertain. CDR3 length: 14 amino acids. From germline, CDR1 is SGHRS and CDR2 YFSETQ. V was clipped by 0 bases and J by 7 bases, with 11 bases between them.

The V gene is TRBV29-1, the J gene TRBJ1-1; no clear D. Germline V lookup: CDR1 SQVTM, CDR2 ANQGSEA. V lost 5 bases and J 4 bases, leaving 8 bases between the germline ends. The CDR3 spans 11 residues. The CDR3 bases are TGCAGCGTTAGGTGGGGCACTGAAGCTTTCTTT. Protein sequence: CSVRWGTEAFF.

J is TRBJ1-5 and V is TRBV30; TRBD1 is a possible D gene (5 bases). The CDR3 loop spans 15 amino acids. CDR1 and CDR2 (germline): GTSNPN, SVGIG (reference sequence). The V end lost 3 bases, the J end lost 5 bases, and 17 bases lay between the germline ends. The CDR3: CAWSFSGGGYQPQHF. CDR3 in DNA: TGTGCCTGGAGCTTCAGCGGGGGAGGATATCAGCCCCAGCATTTT.

The genes are TRBV5-4 and TRBJ2-5; 8 nucleotides align to TRBD2. The CDR3 has 14 residues. V dropped 4 bases and J dropped 5; count of bases not matched to a gene: 7. Germline-derived CDR1 and CDR2 are SGHNT and YYREEE (reference sequence). The CDR3 is CASSKGLAEETQYF. As DNA, the CDR3 is TGTGCCAGCAGCAAAGGACTAGCTGAGGAGACCCAGTACTTC. The complete variable domain, with remaining parts taken from reference TRBV5-4 and TRBJ2-5, reads ETGVTQSPTHLIKTRGQQVTLRCSSQSGHNTVSWYQQALGQGPQFIFQYYREEENGRGNFPPRFSGLQFPNYSSELNVNALELDDSALYLCASSKGLAEETQYFGPGTRLLVL.

This clone is a singleton in its sample. V is TRBV28 and J is TRBJ2-3, with 11 bases identical to TRBD2. V was pared by 6 bases and J by 0 bases, with 5 bases of the junction left unmatched. The germline CDR1 and CDR2 sequences are MDHEN and SYDVKM. The length of the CDR3 is 16 residues. In DNA, the CDR3 is TGTGCCAGCAGATTGACTAGCGGGACTAGCACAGATACGCAGTATTTT. Translating it yields CASRLTSGTSTDTQYF.

J is TRBJ2-7 and V is TRBV28; D perhaps matches TRBD1 (5 bases). The CDR3 is made up of 13 amino acids. Germline V gives CDR1 MDHEN, CDR2 SYDVKM. Between the trimmed V and J ends, which lost 6 bases and 3 bases, there was a span of 12 bases. CDR3 nucleotides: TGTGCCAGCAGCGTGGTTACAGGCTACGAGCAGTACTTC. Translating it yields CASSVVTGYEQYF.

The chain has TRBV5-1 and TRBJ1-2; TRBD1 might be the D (5 bases). The CDR3 contains 14 residues. V shed 4 bases and J shed 2 bases, with 12 bases lying between them. Per the germline V gene, CDR1 is SGHRS and CDR2 is YFSETQ. The DNA of the CDR3 is TGCGCCAGCAGCCGGGGAGGGACCAACTATGGCTACACCTTC. This gives the protein CASSRGGTNYGYTF.

The genes are TRBV18 and TRBJ1-2; 7 nucleotides line up with TRBD1. The CDR3 has 14 amino acids. Germline V CDR1 and CDR2: KGHSH, LQKENI. V lost 5 bases to trimming and J lost 8 bases; unmatched junction nucleotides: 11. In nucleotides, the CDR3 is TGTGCCAGCTCAACCCTAACAGGGGTCGGCGGCTACACCTTC. Translation: CASSTLTGVGGYTF.

The chain uses TRBV2 and TRBJ2-1; D might be TRBD2 (6 bases). Trimming shortened V by 7 bases and J by 5 bases, and 18 bases separated the two germline ends. This CDR3 region has 15 residues. From germline, CDR1 is SNHLY and CDR2 FYNNEI. CDR3 bases: TGTGCCAGCACCTCTAGCGTAACACGTAACAATGAGCAGTTCTTC. This translates into CASTSSVTRNNEQFF.

The gene calls are TRBV28 and TRBJ1-1, with 8 nucleotides matching TRBD1. The J segment lost 4 bases and the V segment lost 6 bases, leaving 7 bases of the junction unmatched. This CDR3 region has 14 residues. Germline V gives CDR1 MDHEN, CDR2 SYDVKM. CDR3 protein: CASSSQGEATEAFF. The CDR3 DNA reads as TGTGCCAGCAGCTCACAGGGGGAGGCCACTGAAGCTTTCTTT.

This chain links TRBV7-8 with TRBJ2-1; TRBD2 aligns across 7 bases. The length of the CDR3 is 16 residues. Germline CDR1 and CDR2: SGHVS and FQNEAQ. V lost 1 base and J lost 3; bases outside the gene matches: 6. This CDR3 reads CASSLGSASGYNEQFF. DNA of the CDR3: TGTGCCAGCAGCTTAGGGTCGGCTAGCGGCTACAATGAGCAGTTCTTC.